The clone carrying this T cell receptor (beta chain) was counted only a few times. This record belongs to a study of CD8 T cells in ankylosing spondylitis. The authors made TCR beta libraries by quantitative 5'-RACE with molecular barcodes. From the 5' RACE reads, TCRdb called clonotypes with MiXCR, one entry per CDR3 protein. The repertoire holds about 170,000 distinct CDR3 sequences, 15% to 20% seen once, with approximately 7.8% in the top ten. V dropped 4 bases and J dropped 11; count of bases not matched to a gene: 11. This CDR3 region has 15 residues. The genes are TRBV12-3 or TRBV12-4 and TRBJ1-4; 9 bases line up with TRBD1. The sample comprised blood, either unsorted or a sorted T cell fraction (not recorded which). The source is a male donor with ankylosing spondylitis or in good health (not recorded which). DNA of the CDR3: TGTGCCAGCAGTTGGGCGGGGACAGGGACGTTTAAACTGTTTTTT. Protein: CASSWAGTGTFKLFF.